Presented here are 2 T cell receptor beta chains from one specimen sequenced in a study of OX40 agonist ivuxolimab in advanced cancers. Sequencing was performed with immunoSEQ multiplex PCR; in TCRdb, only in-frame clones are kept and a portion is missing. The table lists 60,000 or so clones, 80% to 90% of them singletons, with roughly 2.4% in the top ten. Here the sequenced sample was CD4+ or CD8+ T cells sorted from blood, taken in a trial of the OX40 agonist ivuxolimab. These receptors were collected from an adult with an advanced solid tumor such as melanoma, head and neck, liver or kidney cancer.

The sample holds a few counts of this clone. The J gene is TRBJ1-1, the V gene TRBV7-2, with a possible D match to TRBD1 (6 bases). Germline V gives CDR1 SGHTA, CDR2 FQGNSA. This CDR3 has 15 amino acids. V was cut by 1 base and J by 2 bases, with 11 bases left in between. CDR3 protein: CASSLVGGLNTEAFF. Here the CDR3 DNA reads TGTGCCAGCAGCTTAGTTGGGGGGCTCAACACTGAAGCTTTCTTT.

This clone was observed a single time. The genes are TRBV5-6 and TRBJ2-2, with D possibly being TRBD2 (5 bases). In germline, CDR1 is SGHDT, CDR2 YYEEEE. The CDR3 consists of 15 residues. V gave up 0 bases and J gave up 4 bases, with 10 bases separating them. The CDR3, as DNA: TGTGCCAGCAGCTTGGCCGGACTTGGCACCGGGGAGCTGTTTTTT. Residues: CASSLAGLGTGELFF.